A single sample gave rise to the 29 T cell receptor beta chains below, sequenced in a study of blood T cell repertoires in COVID-19. Only in-frame clones appear in the TCRdb table, and some are missing; sequencing was by immunoSEQ multiplex PCR. This table has around 40,000 clones, about 85% appearing once. Sequencing was performed on peripheral blood. The receptors were gathered from a man between 60 and 70 years old with COVID-19, enrolled during active disease.

J is TRBJ2-2 and V is TRBV7-9; 7 bases are a match to TRBD2. The V gene's germline CDR1 is SEHNR and CDR2 FQNEAQ (reference sequence). CDR3 length equals 16 residues. V shed 1 base and J 4 bases; nucleotides not matched to a gene: 6. CDR3 amino acids: CASSLDGGRVTGELFF. CDR3 in DNA: TGTGCCAGCAGCTTAGACGGCGGGAGAGTCACCGGGGAGCTGTTTTTT. Full variable domain (missing parts from reference TRBV7-9 and TRBJ2-2): DTGVSQNPRHKITKRGQNVTFRCDPISEHNRLYWYRQTLGQGPEFLTYFQNEAQLEKSRLLSDRFSAERPKGSFSTLEIQRTEQGDSAMYLCASSLDGGRVTGELFFGEGSRLTVL.

CDR3 in amino acids: CASSPGETNTEAFF. CDR3 bases: TGTGCCAGTAGCCCTGGGGAGACGAACACTGAAGCTTTCTTT. This sequence joins TRBV19 and TRBJ1-1; D is undetermined. This CDR3 has 14 residues. With 6 bases removed from V and 1 base from J, the gap between germline ends came to 12 bases. Looked up from germline, CDR1 is LNHDA and CDR2 is SQIVND (reference sequence).

The chain couples TRBV5-8 to TRBJ1-2; D is perhaps TRBD1 (6 bases). V was trimmed by 3 bases and J by 5 bases, leaving 17 bases between them. The germline CDR1 and CDR2 sequences are SGHTS and YDEGEE. The CDR3 runs 15 residues. The CDR3 protein is CASSSGVGAQYGYTF. The CDR3 DNA sequence: TGTGCCAGCAGCTCCGGAGTGGGGGCGCAGTATGGCTACACCTTC. The whole variable domain, remainder taken from reference TRBV5-8 and TRBJ1-2, is EAGVTQSPTHLIKTRGQQATLRCSPISGHTSVYWYQQALGLGLQFLLWYDEGEERNRGNFPPRFSGRQFPNYSSELNVNALELEDSALYLCASSSGVGAQYGYTFGSGTRLTVV.

The V call is TRBV28, the J call TRBJ1-1; unclear D gene. V lost 11 bases and J 4 bases, leaving 20 bases between the germline ends. In germline, CDR1 is MDHEN, CDR2 SYDVKM. This CDR3 has 14 amino acids. In DNA form, the CDR3 reads TGTGCCCACAGAGGGCAAATCCGGAGCACTGAAGCTTTCTTT. Protein: CAHRGQIRSTEAFF.

This chain connects TRBV25-1 to TRBJ2-1; possibly TRBD1 for D (5 bases). The CDR3 has 13 amino acids. V lost 2 bases and J 9 bases, leaving 11 bases between the germline ends. CDR1 is MGHDK and CDR2 is SYGVNS in the germline V gene. The CDR3 here is CASSEDSIGEQFF. CDR3 DNA: TGTGCCAGCAGTGAAGACAGTATCGGTGAGCAGTTCTTC.

This clone was counted once. V gene TRBV18 combines with J gene TRBJ2-5; a possible D gene is TRBD1 (5 bases). Germline loops: CDR1 KGHSH, CDR2 LQKENI. Trimming removed 0 bases from V and 1 base from J, with 9 bases in between. CDR3 length: 15 residues. CDR3 loop: CASSPPGRGQETQYF. The CDR3 nucleotides are TGTGCCAGCTCACCACCGGGAAGGGGCCAAGAGACCCAGTACTTC.

The V call is TRBV11-3, the J call TRBJ1-3; maybe TRBD1 (6 bases). With 5 bases removed from V and 2 bases from J, the gap between germline ends came to 10 bases. This CDR3 contains 14 residues. Germline lookup yields CDR1 SGHNT and CDR2 YENEEA. The DNA for the CDR3 is TGTGCCAGCAGCGAGGGACATACTGGAAACACCATATATTTT. It translates to CASSEGHTGNTIYF.

The chain links TRBV7-8 to TRBJ1-1, with 11 nucleotides matching TRBD1. This CDR3 has 16 amino acids. Germline CDR1 is SGHVS and CDR2 is FQNEAQ. Trimming removed 5 bases from V and 1 base from J; junction bases left unmatched: 6. CDR3 sequence reads: CASSPDRGPRNTEAFF. Here the CDR3 DNA reads TGTGCCAGCAGCCCGGACAGGGGGCCTAGGAACACTGAAGCTTTCTTT.

This clone was observed a single time. The chain recombines TRBV28 with TRBJ1-2, with D unclear. This CDR3 contains 15 residues. The germline V gene encodes CDR1 MDHEN and CDR2 SYDVKM. Trimming pared 1 base from V and 8 bases from J, leaving 17 bases between. The CDR3 DNA follows: TGTGCCAGCAGTTTATCTCCCTTGATTGGAGGGGGCTACACCTTC. Translating it yields CASSLSPLIGGGYTF.

This chain links TRBV5-1 with TRBJ1-1; D perhaps matches TRBD1 (5 bases). The V end was cut by 6 bases, the J end by 0 bases, with 12 bases between. The CDR3 totals 14 residues. The germline gives CDR1 SGHRS, CDR2 YFSETQ. As DNA, the CDR3 is TGCGCCAGCATCACAGGCGCCCTGAACACTGAAGCTTTCTTT. Protein: CASITGALNTEAFF. Based on the CDR3 plus reference TRBV5-1 and TRBJ1-1, the full variable domain is KAGVTQTPRYLIKTRGQQVTLSCSPISGHRSVSWYQQTPGQGLQFLFEYFSETQRNKGNFPGRFSGRQFSNSRSEMNVSTLELGDSALYLCASITGALNTEAFFGQGTRLTVV.

V is TRBV3-1 (or the pseudogene TRBV3-2) and J is TRBJ2-3; TRBD2 might be the D (5 bases). V lost 0 bases and J 10 bases, leaving 11 bases between the germline ends. Germline CDR1 and CDR2: LGHDT and YNNKEL (reference sequence). This CDR3 region has 13 residues. CDR3 in amino acids: CASSQDREGPQYF. CDR3 DNA sequence: TGTGCCAGCAGCCAAGATAGAGAGGGCCCGCAGTATTTT.

V and J are TRBV29-1 and TRBJ2-2, with 9 bases fitting TRBD2. CDR3 length: 15 residues. CDR1 is SQVTM, CDR2 ANQGSEA, per germline. V was pared by 4 bases and J by 1 base, with 4 bases of the junction left unmatched. Here the CDR3 reads CSVVVSGRNTGELFF. CDR3 DNA sequence: TGCAGCGTTGTGGTTAGCGGGAGGAACACCGGGGAGCTGTTTTTT.

In this sample, this clone is medium-sized. This chain links TRBV2 with TRBJ2-1, with a weak D call TRBD2 (6 bases). CDR1 is SNHLY and CDR2 is FYNNEI in the germline V gene. V shed 6 bases and J shed 3 bases, with 15 bases lying between them. The CDR3 runs 15 residues. The CDR3 DNA reads as TGTGCCAGCAGCAAAGGGACTGGACTCTACAATGAGCAGTTCTTC. It codes for CASSKGTGLYNEQFF.

The chain carries TRBV2 and TRBJ2-1; possibly TRBD2 for D (6 bases). CDR1 is SNHLY, CDR2 FYNNEI, per germline. The CDR3 is made up of 14 amino acids. The germline V and J ends were trimmed by 6 bases and 6 bases, with 15 bases remaining between them. The DNA for the CDR3 is TGTGCCAGCAGAACTAGCAACACCCCCAATGAGCAGTTCTTC. It codes for CASRTSNTPNEQFF.

The CDR3 is CASSLGSVNSGANVLTF. The CDR3, as DNA: TGTGCCAGCAGCTTGGGATCGGTCAACTCTGGGGCCAACGTCCTGACTTTC. The rearrangement joins TRBV5-4 to TRBJ2-6; no definite D call. Germline V CDR1 and CDR2: SGHNT, YYREEE (reference sequence). The CDR3 spans 17 residues. Trimming stripped 0 bases from V and 0 bases from J, with 10 bases between.

In DNA, the CDR3 is TGTGCCAGCAGTTTGGCCATGAACACTGAAGCTTTCTTT. This translates into CASSLAMNTEAFF. This chain links TRBV28 with TRBJ1-1, with D unresolved. V dropped 3 bases and J dropped 0 bases, with 5 bases sitting between them. The germline gives CDR1 MDHEN, CDR2 SYDVKM. This CDR3 spans 13 amino acids.

A remark on this clone: An end of the junction differs from the germline gene, which may be a read error. CDR3 in DNA: TGTGCCAGCAGCTTAGATAGGGGGACAGGGCGTTTC. Translating it yields CASSLDRGTGRF. The rearrangement joins TRBV7-9 to TRBJ2-7; TRBD1 agrees at 9 bases. This CDR3 comprises 12 residues. CDR1 SEHNR and CDR2 FQNEAQ come from the germline V gene (reference sequence).

V usage is TRBV28 and J usage is TRBJ2-5; D perhaps matches TRBD2 (6 bases). This CDR3 region has 16 residues. CDR1 and CDR2 from the germline V gene are MDHEN and SYDVKM. The V gene lost 7 bases and the J gene lost 1 base, with 19 bases spanning the gap. This chain's CDR3 is CASTPGPAEGQETQYF. The DNA for the CDR3 is TGTGCCAGCACCCCAGGTCCGGCGGAGGGCCAAGAGACCCAGTACTTC.

The V gene is TRBV2, the J gene TRBJ1-2, with D uncertain. In germline, CDR1 is SNHLY, CDR2 FYNNEI. Trimming shortened V by 4 bases and J by 3 bases, and 9 bases separated the two germline ends. The CDR3 covers 13 residues. CDR3 sequence: CASSARRDYGYTF. The DNA for the CDR3 is TGTGCCAGCAGTGCGAGACGGGACTATGGCTACACCTTC.

The V call is TRBV7-8, the J call TRBJ1-6, with D uncertain. CDR1 and CDR2 from the germline V gene are SGHVS and FQNEAQ. Trimming took off 2 bases at V and 0 bases at J, with 8 bases between the two ends. The CDR3 consists of 16 residues. The CDR3 loop is CASSLRESSYNSPLHF. The CDR3 region has the DNA TGTGCCAGCAGCTTAAGGGAGAGCTCCTATAATTCACCCCTCCACTTT. Complete variable domain (other parts from reference TRBV7-8 and TRBJ1-6): GAGVSQSPRYKVAKRGQDVALRCDPISGHVSLFWYQQALGQGPEFLTYFQNEAQLDKSGLPSDRFFAERPEGSVSTLKIQRTQQEDSAVYLCASSLRESSYNSPLHFGNGTRLTVT.

The chain is built from TRBV7-9 and TRBJ2-7, with 10 bases aligning to TRBD2. This CDR3 contains 18 residues. CDR1 is SEHNR, CDR2 FQNEAQ, per germline (reference sequence). V lost 1 base and J lost 2; bases outside the gene matches: 11. This CDR3 is CASSLDGLAGVDPYEQYF. CDR3 nucleotides: TGTGCCAGCAGCTTAGATGGCCTAGCGGGAGTAGACCCCTACGAGCAGTACTTC.

This sequence joins TRBV6-6 and TRBJ2-7; TRBD1 matches 9 bases. This CDR3 comprises 15 residues. Looked up from germline, CDR1 is MNHNY and CDR2 is SVGAGI (reference sequence). V shed 5 bases, J shed 4 bases, and the junction held 9 bases outside the gene matches. CDR3 region: CASSRGPGQGYEQYF. CDR3 coding DNA: TGTGCCAGCAGTAGGGGCCCGGGACAGGGTTACGAGCAGTACTTC.

This clone was observed a few times. The chain couples TRBV6-5 to TRBJ1-2, with 7 bases lining up with TRBD1. The trim removed 7 bases at V and 2 bases at J, leaving 4 bases unmatched. This CDR3 has 13 residues. Germline V gives CDR1 MNHEY, CDR2 SVGAGI. CDR3 protein: CASNPTGNYGYTF. The CDR3 nucleotides are TGTGCCAGCAATCCGACAGGGAACTATGGCTACACCTTC.

The chain recombines TRBV28 with TRBJ1-1, with TRBD1 identical over 7 bases. V gave up 6 bases and J gave up 2 bases; unmatched junction bases: 9. CDR3 length: 15 residues. The germline gives CDR1 MDHEN, CDR2 SYDVKM. The CDR3 bases are TGTGCCAGCAGCCACCAAGGGACAGCCAACACTGAAGCTTTCTTT. Translating it yields CASSHQGTANTEAFF. The variable domain in full, completed from reference TRBV28 and TRBJ1-1, reads DVKVTQSSRYLVKRTGEKVFLECVQDMDHENMFWYRQDPGLGLRLIYFSYDVKMKEKGDIPEGYSVSREKKERFSLILESASTNQTSMYLCASSHQGTANTEAFFGQGTRLTVV.

The chain has TRBV28 and TRBJ2-5; 10 nucleotides agree with TRBD1. V lost 5 bases and J lost 2; bases outside the gene matches: 11. There are 17 residues in the CDR3. The germline gives CDR1 MDHEN, CDR2 SYDVKM. Here the CDR3 reads CASSPSPGGQGQETQYF. The CDR3 bases are TGTGCCAGCAGTCCTTCCCCTGGGGGACAGGGGCAAGAGACCCAGTACTTC. The entire variable domain, with the rest obtained from reference TRBV28 and TRBJ2-5, is as follows: DVKVTQSSRYLVKRTGEKVFLECVQDMDHENMFWYRQDPGLGLRLIYFSYDVKMKEKGDIPEGYSVSREKKERFSLILESASTNQTSMYLCASSPSPGGQGQETQYFGPGTRLLVL.

The V and J genes are TRBV30 and TRBJ2-7; 7 nucleotides line up with TRBD2. This CDR3 has 14 residues. The V gene's germline CDR1 is GTSNPN and CDR2 SVGIG (reference sequence). The V segment lost 0 bases and the J segment 6 bases; nucleotides outside the gene matches: 8. The CDR3 reads CAWSVGGRGLEQYF. Here the CDR3 DNA reads TGTGCCTGGAGTGTAGGCGGGAGAGGTCTCGAGCAGTACTTC.

This clone was picked up one time. The rearrangement joins TRBV5-6 to TRBJ1-5; 7 bases are a match to TRBD1. The CDR3 is made up of 17 amino acids. The V and J ends lost 4 bases and 0 bases, in that order; junction bases with no gene match: 10. Germline lookup yields CDR1 SGHDT and CDR2 YYEEEE. CDR3: CASSLDRVNYSNQPQHF. CDR3 nucleotide sequence: TGTGCCAGCAGCCTAGACAGGGTCAATTATAGCAATCAGCCCCAGCATTTT.

The chain links TRBV29-1 to TRBJ1-1, with 9 bases lining up with TRBD1. The CDR3 runs to 13 residues. Germline lookup yields CDR1 SQVTM and CDR2 ANQGSEA. The junction had 9 bases not matched to a gene; V was cut back by 7 bases and J by 6 bases. Written as DNA, the CDR3 is TGCAGCGCGGCCCCGGACAGGGGCGCTGAAGCTTTCTTT. Translation gives CSAAPDRGAEAFF.

J is TRBJ2-1 and V is TRBV9; TRBD2 agrees at 9 bases. The CDR3 has 16 residues. After removal of 3 bases from V and 5 bases from J, the junction contained 9 bases not matched to a gene. From germline, CDR1 is SGDLS and CDR2 YYNGEE. The CDR3: CASSAGSGRVDNEQFF. The CDR3 region has the DNA TGTGCCAGCAGCGCGGGTAGCGGGAGAGTCGACAATGAGCAGTTCTTC. Full variable domain (outside the CDR3, taken from reference TRBV9 and TRBJ2-1): DSGVTQTPKHLITATGQRVTLRCSPRSGDLSVYWYQQSLDQGLQFLIQYYNGEERAKGNILERFSAQQFPDLHSELNLSSLELGDSALYFCASSAGSGRVDNEQFFGPGTRLTVL.